What follows describes a single T cell receptor beta chain. Its antigen remains unknown. An end of the junction does not agree with germline; a read error may underlie this. The sample is drawn from a study of tumor-infiltrating lymphocytes in primary liver carcinoma. The wider study: Productive TCRbeta reads per sample were roughly 3.5 to 8 million, not differing by tissue. General observations from the study: No more than about 8-24% of top clones could be seen in all five tumor regions.

Germline CDR1 is SGHAT and CDR2 is FQNNGV. CDR3 length: 15 amino acids. From unsorted bulk tissue weighing roughly 17-31 mg, DNA and RNA were co-extracted. Total RNA (roughly 540 ng) served as template for TCR beta cDNA synthesis primed by a constant-region primer. Employing slightly modified ARM-PCR, three nested multiplex PCR rounds were run, and these gave rise to the TCR beta libraries. Each of the first two PCR rounds ran nine to ten cycles with TRBV1-TRBV30 forward and C-beta reverse primers. TCRdb processed the multiplex PCR reads anew with MiXCR; each CDR3 protein has one entry. This sample yields fewer than 250,000 distinct CDR3 sequences, of which roughly 80% are seen a single time; roughly 20% belongs to the top ten.

This chain uses TRBV11-2 with TRBJ2-5; 7 bases map to TRBD2. The sequenced material came from tumor tissue from primary liver carcinoma. This sequence was found in a middle-aged man with primary liver carcinoma and hepatitis B virus infection. Here the CDR3 reads CVSSLPMQGGETQYF. The CDR3 DNA is TGTGTCAGCAGCTTACCCATGCAGGGAGGGGAGACCCAGTACTTC.